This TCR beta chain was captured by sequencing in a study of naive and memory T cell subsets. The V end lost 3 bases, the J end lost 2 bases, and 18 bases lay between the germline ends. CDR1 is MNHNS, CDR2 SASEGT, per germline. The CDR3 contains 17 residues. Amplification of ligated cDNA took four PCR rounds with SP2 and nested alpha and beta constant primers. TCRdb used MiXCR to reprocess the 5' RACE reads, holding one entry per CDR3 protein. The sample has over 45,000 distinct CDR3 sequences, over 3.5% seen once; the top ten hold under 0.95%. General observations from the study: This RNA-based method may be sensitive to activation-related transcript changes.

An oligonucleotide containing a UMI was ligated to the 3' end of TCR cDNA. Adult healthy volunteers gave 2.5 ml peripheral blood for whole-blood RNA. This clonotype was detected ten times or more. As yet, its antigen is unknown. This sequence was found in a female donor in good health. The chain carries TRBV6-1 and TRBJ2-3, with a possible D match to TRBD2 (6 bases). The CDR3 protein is CASSERWAGTATDTQYF. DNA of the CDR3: TGTGCCAGCAGTGAGAGGTGGGCGGGGACCGCCACAGATACGCAGTATTTT.